Listed here is a single TCR beta chain. These data are taken from a study of blood T cell repertoires in COVID-19. Sequenced by immunoSEQ multiplex PCR; TCRdb stores in-frame clones only, minus some. The data contain more than 150,000 clones, 89% of them seen just once; the ten biggest clones take up 6.5% to 8.5%. With 4 bases clipped from V and 0 bases from J, the junction kept 6 bases outside the gene matches. There are 16 residues in the CDR3. The germline gives CDR1 LNHDA, CDR2 SQIVND (reference sequence). The sequence came from a man aged 40-55 years with acute or convalescent COVID-19. Specimen: peripheral blood. V is TRBV19 and J is TRBJ1-1, with 9 bases aligning to TRBD1. The CDR3 here is CASSTQQGALNTEAFF. The CDR3 nucleotides are TGTGCCAGTAGTACCCAACAGGGGGCCCTGAACACTGAAGCTTTCTTT.